This section outlines one T cell receptor (beta chain) sequence together with its context. Its antigen is not known. The CDR3 loop spans 16 amino acids. V lost 0 bases to trimming and J lost 2 bases; unmatched junction nucleotides: 6. Germline lookup yields CDR1 ENHRY and CDR2 SYGVKD. This sample is drawn from a study of T cell responses to AZD1222 COVID-19 vaccine. Findings of the study overall: With dominance at 160-218 and 743-854, vaccine-associated CD4 TCRs spanned spike. Spike-specific TCRs gained breadth and depth after people received two AZD1222 doses. At study baseline, merely over 5 AZD1222 recipients were seropositive.

TCRdb keeps only in-frame clones here, not all; method: immunoSEQ multiplex PCR. The sample shows 130,000 or so clones, around nine tenths of them seen only once. The rearrangement joins TRBV10-3 to TRBJ2-7, with 8 bases identical to TRBD2. This clonotype was obtained from an adult in good health. The source was peripheral blood, collected on day 0 of MenACWY control vaccination. The CDR3 DNA follows: TGTGCCATCAGTGAGTCGGGTAGCGGGACCGCCTACGAGCAGTACTTC. It codes for CAISESGSGTAYEQYF.